Sequencing of this TCR beta chain was carried out in a study of T cell responses to AZD1222 COVID-19 vaccine. Produced via immunoSEQ multiplex PCR; TCRdb's table is partial and in-frame only. The sample contains roughly 86,000 clones, 85% of which appear only once. V was pared by 0 bases and J by 2 bases, with 12 bases between. Per germline, CDR1 SGDLS and CDR2 YYNGEE. This CDR3 has 15 amino acids. The genes are TRBV9 and TRBJ2-7, with D unclear. Sequenced here: peripheral blood, sampled 28 days after the second AZD1222 dose. The TCR comes from an adult who received the AZD1222 COVID-19 vaccine. The CDR3 DNA reads TGTGCCAGCAGCGTAGGTACAGAAACTACCTACGAGCAGTACTTC. Amino acid sequence: CASSVGTETTYEQYF.